The source of this TCR beta chain is a study of lymphopenia after photon versus proton radiotherapy. Note on this clone: What it binds is not known.

The germline CDR1 and CDR2 sequences are ENHRY and SYGVKD. The CDR3 sequence is 16 residues long. V lost 8 bases and J lost 2; bases outside the gene matches: 5. Study conclusions and caveats: Photon-treated patients lost naive T cells and TCR diversity; proton-treated stayed stable.

Assay used: immunoSEQ multiplex PCR; TCRdb lists only in-frame clones, some missing. This sample has roughly 150,000 clones, with approximately 91% found just once. The clonotype originates from a man in his forties or fifties with gastric cancer. J is TRBJ2-1 and V is TRBV10-3; TRBD2 agrees at 14 bases. Material: peripheral blood, obtained from a patient treated with photon-based radiotherapy. The CDR3, as DNA: TGTGCCATCGGGACTAGCGGGAGAAGAACCTACAATGAGCAGTTCTTC. Encoded protein: CAIGTSGRRTYNEQFF.